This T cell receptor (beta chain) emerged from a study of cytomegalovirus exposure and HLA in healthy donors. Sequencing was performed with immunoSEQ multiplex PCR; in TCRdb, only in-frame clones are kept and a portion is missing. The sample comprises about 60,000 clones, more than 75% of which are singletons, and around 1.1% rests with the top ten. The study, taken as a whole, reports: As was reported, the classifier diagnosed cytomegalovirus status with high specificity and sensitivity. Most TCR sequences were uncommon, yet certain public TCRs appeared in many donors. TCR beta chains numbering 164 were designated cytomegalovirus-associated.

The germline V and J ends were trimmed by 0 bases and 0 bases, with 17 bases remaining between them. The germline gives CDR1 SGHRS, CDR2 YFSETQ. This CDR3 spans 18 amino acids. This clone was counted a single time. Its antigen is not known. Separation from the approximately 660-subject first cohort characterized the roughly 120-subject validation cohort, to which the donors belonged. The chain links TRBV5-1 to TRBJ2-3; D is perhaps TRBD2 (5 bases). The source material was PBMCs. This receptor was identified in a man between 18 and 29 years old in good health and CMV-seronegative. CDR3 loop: CASSLAGLGEASTDTQYF. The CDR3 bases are TGCGCCAGCAGCTTGGCTGGGTTGGGAGAGGCGAGCACAGATACGCAGTATTTT.